The clone carrying this TCR beta chain was seen just once. As yet, its antigen is unknown. Trimming pared 0 bases from V and 7 bases from J, leaving 18 bases between. This CDR3 has 17 residues. Germline V gene lookup returns CDR1 KGHSH and CDR2 LQKENI. The PCR used 60 Vbeta and 13 Jbeta primers. The protocol was immunoSEQ multiplex PCR, while the TCRdb copy is restricted to in-frame clones and leaves out a portion. Here the sample spans about 110,000 clones, roughly 73% being singletons. This specimen comes from a study of cytomegalovirus exposure and HLA in healthy donors. Study conclusions and caveats: Fewer N-insertions (relative to the approximately 700-donor mean) were reportedly seen in an Asian-associated ancestry cluster in a later analysis.

The source is a woman under 40 in good health and CMV-seronegative. The rearrangement joins TRBV18 to TRBJ1-4, with TRBD1 as a possible D gene (6 bases). Specimen: PBMCs. The CDR3 DNA is TGTGCCAGCTCACCACCTCTCCTAGCAAAAGGGGGTGAAAAACTGTTTTTT. Protein product: CASSPPLLAKGGEKLFF.